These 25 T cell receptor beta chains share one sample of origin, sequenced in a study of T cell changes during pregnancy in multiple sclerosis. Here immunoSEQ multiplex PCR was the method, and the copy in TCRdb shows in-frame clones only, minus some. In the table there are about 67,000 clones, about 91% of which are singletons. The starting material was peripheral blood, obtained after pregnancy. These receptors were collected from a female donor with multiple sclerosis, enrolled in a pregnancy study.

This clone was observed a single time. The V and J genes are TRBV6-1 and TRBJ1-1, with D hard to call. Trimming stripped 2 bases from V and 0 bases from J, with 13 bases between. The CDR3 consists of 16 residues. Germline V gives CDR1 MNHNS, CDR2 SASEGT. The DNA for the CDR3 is TGTGCCAGCAGTGAATACGGAGACTGGCTGAACACTGAAGCTTTCTTT. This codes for CASSEYGDWLNTEAFF.

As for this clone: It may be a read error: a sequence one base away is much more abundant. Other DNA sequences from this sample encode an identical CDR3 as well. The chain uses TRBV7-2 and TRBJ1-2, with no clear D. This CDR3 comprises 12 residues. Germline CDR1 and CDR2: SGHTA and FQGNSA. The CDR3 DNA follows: TGCGCCAGCAGCTTCATTAACTATGGCTACACCTTC. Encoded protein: CASSFINYGYTF.

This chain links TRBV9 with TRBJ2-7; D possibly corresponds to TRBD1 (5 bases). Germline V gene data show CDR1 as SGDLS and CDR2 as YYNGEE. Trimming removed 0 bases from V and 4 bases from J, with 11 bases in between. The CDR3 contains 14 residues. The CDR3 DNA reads TGTGCCAGCAGCGTAGGTTCCAGGGATTACGAGCAGTACTTC. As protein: CASSVGSRDYEQYF.

CDR3 bases: TGCGCCAGCAGCCAAGTGTTGCTAGCTTCAAGCATTCAGTACTTC. This translates into CASSQVLLASSIQYF. The chain has TRBV4-3 and TRBJ2-4; tentatively, D is TRBD2 (5 bases). The CDR3 contains 15 residues. Between the trimmed V and J ends, which lost 1 base and 9 bases, there was a span of 16 bases. Per the germline V gene, CDR1 is LGHNA and CDR2 is YSLEER.

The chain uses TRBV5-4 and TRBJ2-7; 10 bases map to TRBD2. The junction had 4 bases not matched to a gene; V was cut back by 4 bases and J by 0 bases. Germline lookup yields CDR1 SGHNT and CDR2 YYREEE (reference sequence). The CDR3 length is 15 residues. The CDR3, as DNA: TGTGCCAGCAGCACAGGACTAGCGGACTCCTACGAGCAGTACTTC. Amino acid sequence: CASSTGLADSYEQYF.

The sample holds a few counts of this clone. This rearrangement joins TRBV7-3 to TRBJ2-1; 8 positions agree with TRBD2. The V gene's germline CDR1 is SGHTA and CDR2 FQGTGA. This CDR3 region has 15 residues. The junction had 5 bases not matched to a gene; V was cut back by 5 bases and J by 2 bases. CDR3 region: CASSTGTSPYNEQFF. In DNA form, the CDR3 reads TGTGCCAGCAGCACCGGGACTAGTCCCTACAATGAGCAGTTCTTC.

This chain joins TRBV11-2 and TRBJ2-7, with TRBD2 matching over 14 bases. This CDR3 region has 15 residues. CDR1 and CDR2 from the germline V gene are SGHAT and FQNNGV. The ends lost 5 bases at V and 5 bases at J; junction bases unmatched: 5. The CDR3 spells CASSLGTSGSHEQYF. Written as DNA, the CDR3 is TGTGCCAGCAGCCTAGGGACTAGCGGGAGCCACGAGCAGTACTTC.

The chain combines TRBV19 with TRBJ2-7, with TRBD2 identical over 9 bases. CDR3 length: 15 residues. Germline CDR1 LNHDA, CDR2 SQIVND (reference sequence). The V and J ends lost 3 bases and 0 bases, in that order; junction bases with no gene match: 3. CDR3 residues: CASSIKLAGSYEQYF. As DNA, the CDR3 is TGTGCCAGTAGTATCAAACTAGCGGGCTCCTACGAGCAGTACTTC.

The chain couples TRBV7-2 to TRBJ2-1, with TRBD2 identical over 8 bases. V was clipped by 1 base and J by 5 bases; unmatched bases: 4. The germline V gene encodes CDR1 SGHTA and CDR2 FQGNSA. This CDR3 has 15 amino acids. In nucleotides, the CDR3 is TGTGCCAGCAGCTTAGAAGCGACTAGCGACAATGAGCAGTTCTTC. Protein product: CASSLEATSDNEQFF.

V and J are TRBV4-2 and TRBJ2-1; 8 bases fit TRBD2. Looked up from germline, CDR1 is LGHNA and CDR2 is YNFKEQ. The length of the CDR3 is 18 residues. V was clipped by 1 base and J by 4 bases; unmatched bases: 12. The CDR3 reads CASSQVASGSPPYNEQFF. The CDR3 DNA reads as TGTGCCAGCAGCCAAGTAGCAAGCGGGAGCCCCCCTTACAATGAGCAGTTCTTC.

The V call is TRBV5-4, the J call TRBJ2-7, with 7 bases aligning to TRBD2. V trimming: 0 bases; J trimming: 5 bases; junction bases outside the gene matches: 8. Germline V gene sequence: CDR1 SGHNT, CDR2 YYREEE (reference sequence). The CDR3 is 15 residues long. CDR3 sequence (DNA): TGTGCCAGCAGCTTGGGGGCGGGAGTAGGCCACGAGCAGTACTTC. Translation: CASSLGAGVGHEQYF.

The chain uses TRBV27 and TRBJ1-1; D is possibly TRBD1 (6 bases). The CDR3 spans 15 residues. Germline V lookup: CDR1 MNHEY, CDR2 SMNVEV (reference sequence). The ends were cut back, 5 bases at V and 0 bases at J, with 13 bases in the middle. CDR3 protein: CASSLTGIMNTEAFF. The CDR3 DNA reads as TGTGCCAGCAGTCTAACAGGGATCATGAACACTGAAGCTTTCTTT.

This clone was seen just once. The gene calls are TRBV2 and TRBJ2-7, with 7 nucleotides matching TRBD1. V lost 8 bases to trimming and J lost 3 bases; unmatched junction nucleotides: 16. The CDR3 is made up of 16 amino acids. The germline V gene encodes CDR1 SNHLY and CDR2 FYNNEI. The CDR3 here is CASLKSGTADSYEQYF. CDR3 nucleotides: TGTGCCAGCCTGAAAAGTGGGACAGCGGACAGCTACGAGCAGTACTTC.

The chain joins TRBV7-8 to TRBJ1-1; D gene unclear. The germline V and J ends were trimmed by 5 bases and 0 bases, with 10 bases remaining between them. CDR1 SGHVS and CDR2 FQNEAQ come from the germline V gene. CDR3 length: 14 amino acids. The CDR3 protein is CASSPQALNTEAFF. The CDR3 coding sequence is TGTGCCAGCAGCCCGCAGGCCTTGAACACTGAAGCTTTCTTT.

In DNA, the CDR3 is TGTGCCAGCAGTCACACCCCAACGAACTATGGCTACACCTTC. Its translation: CASSHTPTNYGYTF. The V call is TRBV6-1, the J call TRBJ1-2; no reliable D call. The V gene's germline CDR1 is MNHNS and CDR2 SASEGT. Trimming cost V 5 bases and J 2 bases, with 12 bases left between them. The CDR3 is made up of 14 amino acids.

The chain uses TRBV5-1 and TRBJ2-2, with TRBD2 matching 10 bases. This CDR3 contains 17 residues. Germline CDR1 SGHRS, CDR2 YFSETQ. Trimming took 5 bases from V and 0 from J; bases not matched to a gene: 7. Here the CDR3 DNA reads TGCGCCAGCAGGGACTATAGCGGGAGGTCGAACACCGGGGAGCTGTTTTTT. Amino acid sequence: CASRDYSGRSNTGELFF. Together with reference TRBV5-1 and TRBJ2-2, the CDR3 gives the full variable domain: KAGVTQTPRYLIKTRGQQVTLSCSPISGHRSVSWYQQTPGQGLQFLFEYFSETQRNKGNFPGRFSGRQFSNSRSEMNVSTLELGDSALYLCASRDYSGRSNTGELFFGEGSRLTVL.

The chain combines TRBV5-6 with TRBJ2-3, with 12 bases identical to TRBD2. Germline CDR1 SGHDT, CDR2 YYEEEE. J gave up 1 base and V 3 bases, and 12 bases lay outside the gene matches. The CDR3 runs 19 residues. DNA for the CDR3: TGTGCCAGCAGCTCCTCGTACCTTCTAGCGGGAGGGCGCACAGATACGCAGTATTTT. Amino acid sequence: CASSSSYLLAGGRTDTQYF.

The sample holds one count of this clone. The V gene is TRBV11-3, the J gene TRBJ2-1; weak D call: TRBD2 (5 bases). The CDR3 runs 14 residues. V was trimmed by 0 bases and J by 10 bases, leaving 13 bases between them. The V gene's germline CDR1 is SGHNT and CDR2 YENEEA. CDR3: CASSLDQERGEQFF. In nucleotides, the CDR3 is TGTGCCAGCAGCTTAGATCAGGAGCGAGGGGAGCAGTTCTTC.

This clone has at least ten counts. In DNA, the CDR3 is TGTGCCAGCTATCATAGCACCGGGGAGCTGTTTTTT. Its protein is CASYHSTGELFF. The chain employs TRBV2 and TRBJ2-2, with no clear D. V was pared by 8 bases and J by 4 bases, with 8 bases between. The CDR3 totals 12 residues. Germline V lookup: CDR1 SNHLY, CDR2 FYNNEI.

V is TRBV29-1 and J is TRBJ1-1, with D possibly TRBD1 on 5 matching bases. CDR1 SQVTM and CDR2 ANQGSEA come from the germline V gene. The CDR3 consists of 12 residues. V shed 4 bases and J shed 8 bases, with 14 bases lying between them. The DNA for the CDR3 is TGCAGCGTTGGGGGCCCCGGACCCGAAGCTTTCTTT. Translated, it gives CSVGGPGPEAFF.

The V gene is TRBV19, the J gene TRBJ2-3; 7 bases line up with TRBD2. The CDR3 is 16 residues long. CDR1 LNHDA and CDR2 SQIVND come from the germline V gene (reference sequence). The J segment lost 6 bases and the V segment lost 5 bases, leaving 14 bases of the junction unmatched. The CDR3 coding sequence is TGTGCCAGTAGTGGGGGTGCGGGGAGGGCCTCTGATACGCAGTATTTT. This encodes CASSGGAGRASDTQYF. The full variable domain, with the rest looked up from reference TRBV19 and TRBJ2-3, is DGGITQSPKYLFRKEGQNVTLSCEQNLNHDAMYWYRQDPGQGLRLIYYSQIVNDFQKGDIAEGYSVSREKKESFPLTVTSAQKNPTAFYLCASSGGAGRASDTQYFGPGTRLTVL.

In DNA, the CDR3 is TGTGCCAGCAGCCCCGTTGTGGCTGCCTATGGCTACACCTTC. The encoded protein is CASSPVVAAYGYTF. This sequence joins TRBV7-9 and TRBJ1-2; D is undetermined. This CDR3 is 14 amino acids long. Germline V gene sequence: CDR1 SEHNR, CDR2 FQNEAQ (reference sequence). The V and J ends lost 5 bases and 4 bases respectively, with 14 bases between them.

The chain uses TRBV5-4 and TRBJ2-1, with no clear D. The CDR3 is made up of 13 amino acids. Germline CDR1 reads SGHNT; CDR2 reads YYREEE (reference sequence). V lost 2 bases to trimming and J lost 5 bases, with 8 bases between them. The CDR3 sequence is CASSLILNNEQFF. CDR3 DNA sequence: TGTGCCAGCAGCTTAATTCTAAACAATGAGCAGTTCTTC.

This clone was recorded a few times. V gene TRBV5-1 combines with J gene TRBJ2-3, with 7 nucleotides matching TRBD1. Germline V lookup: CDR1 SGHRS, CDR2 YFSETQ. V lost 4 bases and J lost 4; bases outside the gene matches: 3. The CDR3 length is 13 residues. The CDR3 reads CASSVDRADTQYF. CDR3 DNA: TGCGCCAGCAGCGTTGACAGGGCAGATACGCAGTATTTT.

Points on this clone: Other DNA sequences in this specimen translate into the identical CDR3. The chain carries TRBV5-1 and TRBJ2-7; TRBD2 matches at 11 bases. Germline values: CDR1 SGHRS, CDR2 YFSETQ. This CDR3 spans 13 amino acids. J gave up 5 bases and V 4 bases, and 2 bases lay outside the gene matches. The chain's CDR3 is CASSLAGGHEQYF. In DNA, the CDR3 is TGCGCCAGCAGCCTAGCGGGAGGCCACGAGCAGTACTTC.